Below, 27 T cell receptor beta chains from the same sample are listed, as sequenced in a study of blood T cells in healthy people across ages. Through a sample-barcoded 5' primer and a J-beta primer mix, a second PCR was run for roughly 6 to 12 cycles. TCRdb itself ran the 5' RACE reads through MiXCR, one entry per CDR3 protein. The sample comprises some 780,000 distinct CDR3 sequences, more than 50% of which are singletons, and around 25% rests with the top ten. The sample taken for sequencing was blood. These receptors were obtained from a man aged 35 to 55 in good health.

Concerning this clonotype: The junction and the germline gene differ at one end; a read error may be behind it. V and J are TRBV7-2 and TRBJ2-1; D unresolved. Germline-derived CDR1 and CDR2 are SGHTA and FQGNSA. CDR3 length: 13 residues. The CDR3 is CAGSTGPRNEQFF. DNA for the CDR3: TGTGCCGGCAGCACCGGGCCCCGGAATGAGCAGTTCTTC.

J is TRBJ2-7 and V is TRBV28; tentative D call: TRBD2 (6 bases). Germline V gives CDR1 MDHEN, CDR2 SYDVKM. This CDR3 has 15 amino acids. The germline V and J ends were trimmed by 7 bases and 2 bases, with 18 bases remaining between them. This chain's CDR3 is CASKKAVGGAYEQYF. CDR3 in DNA: TGTGCCAGCAAAAAGGCGGTTGGCGGGGCCTACGAGCAGTACTTC.

The CDR3 DNA follows: TGCGCCAGCAGCCCAGGGGCTAGCGGCTTCACAGATACGCAGTATTTT. It codes for CASSPGASGFTDTQYF. The chain joins TRBV5-1 to TRBJ2-3; D perhaps matches TRBD2 (7 bases). Germline CDR1 and CDR2: SGHRS and YFSETQ. There are 16 residues in the CDR3. Trimming removed 4 bases from V and 2 bases from J, with 17 bases in between.

This clonotype showed up just a few times. The chain combines TRBV10-3 with TRBJ1-1; possible D gene TRBD1, 5 bases. Germline CDR1 is ENHRY and CDR2 is SYGVKD. The CDR3 runs to 13 residues. Trimming stripped 6 bases from V and 8 bases from J, with 16 bases between. The CDR3 DNA reads TGTGCCATCAGAGTCGACGGGGCGAGGGAAGCTTTCTTT. Translating it yields CAIRVDGAREAFF.

The rearrangement links TRBV28 to TRBJ2-7, with D possibly matching TRBD2 (5 bases). Trimming shortened V by 3 bases and J by 3 bases, and 12 bases separated the two germline ends. Germline CDR1 and CDR2: MDHEN and SYDVKM. This CDR3 spans 14 amino acids. This chain's CDR3 is CASSFPGSYYEQYF. In DNA, the CDR3 is TGTGCCAGCAGTTTCCCTGGGAGTTACTACGAGCAGTACTTC.

The V gene is TRBV20-1, the J gene TRBJ2-1; D unclear. V lost 2 bases to trimming and J lost 3 bases, with 23 bases between them. This CDR3 comprises 18 residues. The germline CDR1 and CDR2 sequences are DFQATT and SNEGSKA (reference sequence). The CDR3 DNA reads TGCAGTGCTAGACCCTACAGACCAAACTCGCTACTCTACAATGAGCAGTTCTTC. Protein: CSARPYRPNSLLYNEQFF.

The rearrangement links TRBV9 to TRBJ2-1, with a possible D match to TRBD2 (6 bases). With 2 bases removed from V and 8 bases from J, the gap between germline ends came to 17 bases. This CDR3 region has 15 residues. Germline V gene sequence: CDR1 SGDLS, CDR2 YYNGEE. Written as DNA, the CDR3 is TGTGCCAGCAGCGTCCGACTAGGAGGGTTCGATGAGCAGTTCTTC. This gives the protein CASSVRLGGFDEQFF.

This rearrangement joins TRBV4-3 to TRBJ2-7, with D perhaps matching TRBD2 (6 bases). The CDR3 covers 15 residues. Trimming shortened V by 1 base and J by 1 base, and 11 bases separated the two germline ends. The germline CDR1 and CDR2 sequences are LGHNA and YSLEER. The CDR3 region is CASSQGGGASYEQYF. The CDR3 coding sequence is TGCGCCAGCAGCCAAGGTGGAGGGGCGTCCTACGAGCAGTACTTC.

The V gene is TRBV14, the J gene TRBJ1-2; D might be TRBD1 (6 bases). Per germline, CDR1 SGHDN and CDR2 FVKESK. The length of the CDR3 is 13 residues. V gave up 4 bases and J gave up 6 bases, with 12 bases separating them. The CDR3 DNA reads TGTGCCAGCAGCCGTTACGACAGGAATGGCTACACCTTC. This gives the protein CASSRYDRNGYTF. The entire variable domain, with the rest obtained from reference TRBV14 and TRBJ1-2, is as follows: EAGVTQFPSHSVIEKGQTVTLRCDPISGHDNLYWYRRVMGKEIKFLLHFVKESKQDESGMPNNRFLAERTGGTYSTLKVQPAELEDSGVYFCASSRYDRNGYTFGSGTRLTVV.

The rearrangement links TRBV28 to TRBJ2-7; 7 nucleotides match TRBD2. The ends lost 6 bases at V and 2 bases at J; junction bases unmatched: 16. There are 17 residues in the CDR3. CDR1 and CDR2 (germline): MDHEN, SYDVKM. The CDR3 DNA reads as TGTGCCAGCAGAACCAAGGGGAGCGGGGCGCCGACCTACGAGCAGTACTTC. Translating it yields CASRTKGSGAPTYEQYF.

The chain joins TRBV6-2 or TRBV6-3 to TRBJ2-3; 10 positions match TRBD1. The germline V gene encodes CDR1 MNHEY and CDR2 SVGEGT. V lost 0 bases and J lost 3; bases outside the gene matches: 3. The CDR3 is 16 residues long. In DNA form, the CDR3 reads TGTGCCAGCAGTTACTCCGGACAGGGGGTGACAGATACGCAGTATTTT. It encodes CASSYSGQGVTDTQYF.

This clonotype was detected ten times or more. V usage is TRBV29-1 and J usage is TRBJ2-5; TRBD1 matches at 9 bases. The CDR3 has 16 residues. Per the germline V gene, CDR1 is SQVTM and CDR2 is ANQGSEA. Trimming cost V 1 base and J 2 bases; bases outside gene matches: 8. CDR3 DNA: TGCAGCGTTGAAGGGATGACAGGGGGTAGGCAAGAGACCCAGTACTTC. Translated: CSVEGMTGGRQETQYF.

This rearrangement joins TRBV28 to TRBJ2-2; 8 bases agree with TRBD2. Germline V CDR1 and CDR2: MDHEN, SYDVKM. The ends lost 7 bases at V and 6 bases at J; junction bases unmatched: 31. This CDR3 has 22 amino acids. The CDR3 bases are TGTGCCAGCACCAAAGGGCCTTTGGTGGATGAGCGGGAGTGGTATTTAGCCGGGGAGCTGTTTTTT. Translated, it gives CASTKGPLVDEREWYLAGELFF. The entire variable domain, with the rest obtained from reference TRBV28 and TRBJ2-2, is as follows: DVKVTQSSRYLVKRTGEKVFLECVQDMDHENMFWYRQDPGLGLRLIYFSYDVKMKEKGDIPEGYSVSREKKERFSLILESASTNQTSMYLCASTKGPLVDEREWYLAGELFFGEGSRLTVL.

This clonotype appeared a few times. J is TRBJ2-3 and V is TRBV14; possibly TRBD2 for D (5 bases). This CDR3 region has 16 residues. The V end was cut by 4 bases, the J end by 3 bases, with 17 bases between. Germline CDR1 SGHDN, CDR2 FVKESK. As DNA, the CDR3 is TGTGCCAGCAGCCTAGAAAGTAAGCGGCCAACAGATACGCAGTATTTT. It specifies CASSLESKRPTDTQYF.

This chain joins TRBV6-5 and TRBJ2-1, with 9 bases identical to TRBD2. The V gene's germline CDR1 is MNHEY and CDR2 SVGAGI. The CDR3 is 14 amino acids. Trimming cost V 4 bases and J 8 bases; bases outside gene matches: 6. CDR3 in DNA: TGTGCCAGCAGTTTAAGCGGGAGGAATGATGAGCAGTTCTTC. It encodes CASSLSGRNDEQFF.

CDR3 sequence reads: CSARPAFRAGANVLTF. The CDR3 bases are TGCAGTGCTAGACCAGCTTTCAGGGCTGGGGCCAACGTCCTGACTTTC. This rearrangement joins TRBV20-1 to TRBJ2-6, with D possibly matching TRBD1 (5 bases). The germline CDR1 and CDR2 sequences are DFQATT and SNEGSKA (reference sequence). Trimming took off 2 bases at V and 2 bases at J, with 13 bases between the two ends. The CDR3 has 16 residues.

This clonotype was counted ten times or more. This sequence joins TRBV12-5 and TRBJ2-7; tentatively, D is TRBD1 (6 bases). The CDR3 is made up of 15 amino acids. In germline, CDR1 is LGHNT, CDR2 FRNRAP. V was trimmed by 5 bases and J by 3 bases, leaving 17 bases between them. This chain's CDR3 is CASGPGLGQLYEQYF. The DNA of the CDR3 is TGTGCTAGTGGTCCGGGCCTCGGACAGCTCTACGAGCAGTACTTC.

This clonotype was observed once. The chain recombines TRBV29-1 with TRBJ2-3, with TRBD1 as a possible D gene (6 bases). This CDR3 is 14 amino acids long. Germline lookup yields CDR1 SQVTM and CDR2 ANQGSEA. V shed 7 bases and J shed 1 base, with 15 bases lying between them. The CDR3 DNA reads TGCAGCGGCCGGGACACGGGCGGCACAGATACGCAGTATTTT. Its protein is CSGRDTGGTDTQYF.

CDR3 loop: CSAVWGIDEQYF. The CDR3 DNA follows: TGCAGCGCCGTTTGGGGGATCGACGAGCAGTACTTC. The gene calls are TRBV29-1 and TRBJ2-4; D may match TRBD1 or TRBD2 (5 bases each). Judging by the DNA end, TRBJ2-7 fits better; the J call may be wrong. The CDR3 is 12 amino acids. Germline V CDR1 and CDR2: SQVTM, ANQGSEA.

The chain carries TRBV7-9 and TRBJ2-7; possibly TRBD1 for D (6 bases). CDR1 is SEHNR, CDR2 FQNEAQ, per germline (reference sequence). The ends were cut back, 5 bases at V and 3 bases at J, with 17 bases in the middle. This CDR3 contains 15 residues. The CDR3 region is CASSPITGPNYEQYF. CDR3 in DNA: TGTGCCAGCAGCCCTATCACAGGGCCGAACTACGAGCAGTACTTC. Complete variable domain (other parts from reference TRBV7-9 and TRBJ2-7): DTGVSQNPRHKITKRGQNVTFRCDPISEHNRLYWYRQTLGQGPEFLTYFQNEAQLEKSRLLSDRFSAERPKGSFSTLEIQRTEQGDSAMYLCASSPITGPNYEQYFGPGTRLTVT.

The chain links TRBV2 to TRBJ1-1; D possibly corresponds to TRBD1 (6 bases). Germline CDR1 is SNHLY and CDR2 is FYNNEI. Trimming stripped 4 bases from V and 0 bases from J, with 15 bases between. The CDR3 contains 16 residues. CDR3 residues: CASSGTTGILNTEAFF. Written as DNA, the CDR3 is TGTGCCAGCAGTGGAACCACAGGGATTTTGAACACTGAAGCTTTCTTT. Full variable domain (rest looked up from reference TRBV2 and TRBJ1-1): EPEVTQTPSHQVTQMGQEVILRCVPISNHLYFYWYRQILGQKVEFLVSFYNNEISEKSEIFDDQFSVERPDGSNFTLKIRSTKLEDSAMYFCASSGTTGILNTEAFFGQGTRLTVV.

This chain joins TRBV3-1 and TRBJ2-7; 8 bases are shared with TRBD2. This CDR3 is 17 amino acids long. The germline V gene has CDR1 LGHDT and CDR2 YNNKEL (reference sequence). The J segment lost 1 base and the V segment lost 0 bases, leaving 8 bases of the junction unmatched. The CDR3 sequence is CASSQDVRTSFSYEQYF. For the CDR3, the DNA is TGTGCCAGCAGCCAAGACGTGAGGACTAGCTTTTCCTACGAGCAGTACTTC.

V and J are TRBV29-1 and TRBJ2-3, with 7 nucleotides matching TRBD2. Germline V CDR1 and CDR2: SQVTM, ANQGSEA. CDR3 length: 14 amino acids. The J segment lost 2 bases and the V segment lost 3 bases, leaving 5 bases of the junction unmatched. In nucleotides, the CDR3 is TGCAGCGTTGAGTCTAGCGGCCACACAGATACGCAGTATTTT. This codes for CSVESSGHTDTQYF.

The chain employs TRBV4-3 and TRBJ2-3, with D uncertain. This CDR3 is built from 14 residues. Looked up from germline, CDR1 is LGHNA and CDR2 is YSLEER. V lost 4 bases to trimming and J lost 6 bases, with 14 bases between them. DNA of the CDR3: TGCGCCAGCAGCCCCGAAGATTCCTCGGATACGCAGTATTTT. Its protein is CASSPEDSSDTQYF.

The chain employs TRBV10-3 and TRBJ2-5; 12 positions match TRBD2. Trimming cost V 10 bases and J 0 bases; bases outside gene matches: 6. The CDR3 spans 15 residues. Germline-derived CDR1 and CDR2 are ENHRY and SYGVKD. The CDR3 nucleotides read TGTGCCACCGCCGGACTAGCGGGGTACCAAGAGACCCAGTACTTC. Its translation: CATAGLAGYQETQYF.

This clonotype has just a few counts. V and J are TRBV7-3 and TRBJ2-5, with unresolved D. Trimming stripped 2 bases from V and 5 bases from J, with 15 bases between. The CDR3 totals 15 residues. Looked up from germline, CDR1 is SGHTA and CDR2 is FQGTGA. The CDR3 DNA is TGTGCCAGCAGCTTAGGTCCCGTAGTTTCGGAGACCCAGTACTTC. Its translation is CASSLGPVVSETQYF.

The V call is TRBV20-1, the J call TRBJ2-3, with TRBD2 matching 10 bases. Germline V gene data show CDR1 as DFQATT and CDR2 as SNEGSKA (reference sequence). This CDR3 contains 16 residues. J gave up 2 bases and V 1 base, and 6 bases lay outside the gene matches. DNA for the CDR3: TGCAGTGCTAGAGGCCCTGGACTAGCGGCCACAGATACGCAGTATTTT. The encoded protein is CSARGPGLAATDTQYF.